The T cell receptor (beta chain) described here comes from a study of a mutant IDH1 vaccine in newly diagnosed glioma. Study information: Vaccination started 4-6 weeks after radiotherapy alone, or with temozolomide cycles.

Time point meaning: week 47, end of study. One vaccine dose held 300 ug of mutant IDH1 20-mer peptide and came with topical imiquimod. Generated by immunoSEQ multiplex PCR, the TCRdb table keeps only in-frame clones and is missing some. The data contain about 84,000 clones, roughly 77% of them singletons. Details on this clone: What it binds is unknown.

The ends were cut back, 1 base at V and 4 bases at J, with 7 bases in the middle. The CDR3 extends over 13 amino acids. Per germline, CDR1 SGHTA and CDR2 FQGNSA. The V call is TRBV7-2, the J call TRBJ1-2; D ambiguous. The sample was PBMCs, taken from a glioma patient whose treatment included an IDH1 peptide vaccine. This receptor was identified in a man aged 40-49 years with glioma. CDR3: CASSLGGSYGYTF. The CDR3 DNA sequence: TGTGCCAGCAGCTTAGGGGGTAGCTATGGCTACACCTTC.